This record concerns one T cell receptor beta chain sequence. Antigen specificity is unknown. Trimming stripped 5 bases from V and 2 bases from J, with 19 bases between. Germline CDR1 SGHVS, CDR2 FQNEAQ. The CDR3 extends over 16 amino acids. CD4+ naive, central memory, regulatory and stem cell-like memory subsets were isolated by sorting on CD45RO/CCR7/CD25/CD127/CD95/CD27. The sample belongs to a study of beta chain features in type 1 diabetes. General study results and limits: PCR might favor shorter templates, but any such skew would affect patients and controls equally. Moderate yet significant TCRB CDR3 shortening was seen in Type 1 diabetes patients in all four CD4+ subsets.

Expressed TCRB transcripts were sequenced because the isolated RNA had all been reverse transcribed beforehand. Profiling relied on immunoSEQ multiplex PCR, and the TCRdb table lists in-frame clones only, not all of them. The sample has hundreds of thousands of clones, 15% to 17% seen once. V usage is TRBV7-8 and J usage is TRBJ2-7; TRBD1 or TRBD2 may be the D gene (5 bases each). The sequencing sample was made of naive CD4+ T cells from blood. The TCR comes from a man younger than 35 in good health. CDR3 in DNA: TGTGCCAGCAGCCTGATGAACCGGGACGTCCCCTACGAGCAGTACTTC. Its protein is CASSLMNRDVPYEQYF.